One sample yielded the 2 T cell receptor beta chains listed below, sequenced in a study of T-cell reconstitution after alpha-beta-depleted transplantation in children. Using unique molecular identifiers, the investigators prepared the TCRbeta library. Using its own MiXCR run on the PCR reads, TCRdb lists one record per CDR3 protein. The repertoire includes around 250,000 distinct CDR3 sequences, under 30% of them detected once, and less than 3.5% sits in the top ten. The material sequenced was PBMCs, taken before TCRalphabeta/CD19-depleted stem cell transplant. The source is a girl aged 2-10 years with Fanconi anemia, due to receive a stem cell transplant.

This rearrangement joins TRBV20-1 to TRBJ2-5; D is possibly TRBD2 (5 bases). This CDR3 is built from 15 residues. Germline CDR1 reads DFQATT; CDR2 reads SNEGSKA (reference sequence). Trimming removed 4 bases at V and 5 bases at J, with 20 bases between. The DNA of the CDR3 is TGCAGTGCTATCCTAGGACGAGGGTGGTTGGAGACCCAGTACTTC. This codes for CSAILGRGWLETQYF.

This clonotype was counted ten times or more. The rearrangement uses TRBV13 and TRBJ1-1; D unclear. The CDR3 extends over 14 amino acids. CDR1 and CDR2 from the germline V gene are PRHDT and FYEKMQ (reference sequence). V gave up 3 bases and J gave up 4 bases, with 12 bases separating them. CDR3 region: CASSFAPFVTEAFF. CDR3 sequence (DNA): TGTGCCAGCAGCTTCGCACCCTTCGTCACTGAAGCTTTCTTT. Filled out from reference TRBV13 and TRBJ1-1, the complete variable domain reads AAGVIQSPRHLIKEKRETATLKCYPIPRHDTVYWYQQGPGQDPQFLISFYEKMQSDKGSIPDRFSAQQFSDYHSELNMSSLELGDSALYFCASSFAPFVTEAFFGQGTRLTVV.